This record covers a single TCR beta chain. No antigen is known for it. This sample was included in a study of cytomegalovirus exposure and HLA in healthy donors. Amplification used 60 Vbeta primers and 13 Jbeta primers. The protocol was immunoSEQ multiplex PCR, while the TCRdb copy is restricted to in-frame clones and leaves out a portion. This sample's table has about 90,000 clones. General study findings and limits: Links to common viral pathogens appeared, in a later analysis, for several of the most significant clusters.

The germline V gene encodes CDR1 SGHDN and CDR2 FVKESK. The CDR3 sequence is 14 residues long. V was clipped by 1 base and J by 7 bases; unmatched bases: 3. Input material: PBMCs. The genes are TRBV14 and TRBJ2-1; 8 nucleotides align to TRBD2. This sequence was found in a woman aged 25 to 45 in good health and CMV-seronegative. Written as DNA, the CDR3 is TGTGCCAGCAGCCAAGCGGGGGGGCTAAATGAGCAGTTCTTC. Translation gives CASSQAGGLNEQFF.